This entry is about one T cell receptor (beta chain). No antigen is known for it. The sample is drawn from a study of CD8 T cells in ankylosing spondylitis. Study-wide points: Reports say disease-linked clones showed up significantly more in matched ankylosing spondylitis synovial fluid. Some of these motif variants have turned up before, in reports on reactive arthritis synovial fluid and blood. For ankylosing spondylitis blood, a TCR beta motif of about eight highly homologous variants appeared characteristic.

The germline V gene encodes CDR1 LNHDA and CDR2 SQIVND (reference sequence). The CDR3 has 15 amino acids. Trimming stripped 5 bases from V and 0 bases from J, with 14 bases between. Each TCR beta library was made by quantitative 5'-RACE that incorporated molecular barcodes. Using its own MiXCR run on the 5' RACE reads, TCRdb lists one record per CDR3 protein. The top ten clones hold roughly 0.67% of a sample with about 250,000 distinct CDR3 sequences, roughly 25% of them seen once. J is TRBJ2-7 and V is TRBV19, with a tentative D call TRBD2 (6 bases). Sequenced sample: blood, either unsorted or a sorted T cell fraction (not recorded which). The receptor comes from a male donor with ankylosing spondylitis or in good health (not recorded which). CDR3 amino acids: CASSPSDGSSYEQYF. CDR3 DNA sequence: TGTGCCAGTAGTCCATCGGACGGGAGCTCCTACGAGCAGTACTTC.